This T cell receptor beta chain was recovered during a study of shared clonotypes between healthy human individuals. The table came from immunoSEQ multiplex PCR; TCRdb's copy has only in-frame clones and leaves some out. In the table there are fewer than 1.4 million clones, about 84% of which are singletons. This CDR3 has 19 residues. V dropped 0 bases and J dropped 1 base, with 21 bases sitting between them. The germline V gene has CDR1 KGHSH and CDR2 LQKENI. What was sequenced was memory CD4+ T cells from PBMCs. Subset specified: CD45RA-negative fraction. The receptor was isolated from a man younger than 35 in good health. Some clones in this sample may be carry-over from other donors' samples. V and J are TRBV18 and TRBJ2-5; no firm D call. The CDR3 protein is CASSPPSARGWGTQETQYF. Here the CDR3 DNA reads TGTGCCAGCTCACCACCATCGGCCCGAGGATGGGGTACCCAAGAGACCCAGTACTTC.